This T cell receptor (beta chain) was sequenced during a study of control samples from healthy donors and cancer patients. TCRdb's table, derived via immunoSEQ multiplex PCR, lists solely in-frame clones and lacks some. The table has just under 100,000 clones, approximately 93% seen once. Germline V lookup: CDR1 SGHAT, CDR2 FQNNGV. Trimming removed 5 bases at V and 6 bases at J, with 13 bases between. The CDR3 is made up of 13 amino acids. The chain uses TRBV11-2 and TRBJ1-2; D is undetermined. Material for sequencing was blood. The receptor was derived from a man younger than 30 in good health. CDR3 in amino acids: CASSLSRNNGYTF. CDR3 DNA: TGTGCCAGCAGCCTGTCTAGGAACAATGGCTACACCTTC.